The next 21 T cell receptor beta chains were all read from a single sample in a study of T cell changes during pregnancy in multiple sclerosis. Assay: immunoSEQ multiplex PCR; the TCRdb copy retains only in-frame clones and omits some. The sample includes about 45,000 clones, more than 80% of them seen just once. The sample consisted of CD4+ T cells from peripheral blood mononuclear cells, taken before pregnancy. Receptors were obtained from a female donor with multiple sclerosis, enrolled in a pregnancy study.

A single count supports this clone. The rearrangement links TRBV18 to TRBJ1-3; weak D call: TRBD1 (6 bases). Germline V lookup: CDR1 KGHSH, CDR2 LQKENI. The CDR3 extends over 15 amino acids. With 3 bases removed from V and 3 bases from J, the gap between germline ends came to 12 bases. The CDR3 region is CASSPAGAVGNTIYF. The CDR3 coding sequence is TGTGCCAGCTCACCGGCGGGGGCGGTTGGAAACACCATATATTTT.

The rearrangement joins TRBV28 to TRBJ1-2; D not resolved. The CDR3 is made up of 14 amino acids. V lost 1 base, J lost 2 bases, and 8 bases lay in between. Germline-derived CDR1 and CDR2 are MDHEN and SYDVKM. The CDR3 nucleotides read TGTGCCAGCAGTTTATCTCAGGTGAACTATGGCTACACCTTC. It specifies CASSLSQVNYGYTF.

This sequence joins TRBV27 and TRBJ1-1, with 9 bases aligning to TRBD1. Losses at the gene ends were 4 bases for V and 5 bases for J; bases not matched to a gene: 5. Per the germline V gene, CDR1 is MNHEY and CDR2 is SMNVEV (reference sequence). The CDR3 runs to 14 residues. The DNA for the CDR3 is TGTGCCAGCAGTTACAGGGGGCGAGAGACTGAAGCTTTCTTT. As protein: CASSYRGRETEAFF.

Comments on this clone: The sample carries other DNA sequences with the same CDR3. This chain joins TRBV5-1 and TRBJ1-1; D call uncertain. CDR1 and CDR2 from the germline V gene are SGHRS and YFSETQ. This CDR3 spans 14 amino acids. V lost 0 bases and J lost 1, with 7 bases in between. CDR3 coding DNA: TGCGCCAGCAGCTTGGCAGGTGGGAACACTGAAGCTTTCTTT. This sequence encodes CASSLAGGNTEAFF.

V and J are TRBV5-1 and TRBJ2-7, with 12 bases that match TRBD1. Germline CDR1 SGHRS, CDR2 YFSETQ. This CDR3 is 18 amino acids long. J lost 1 base, V lost 4 bases, and 12 bases had no gene match. The CDR3, as DNA: TGCGCCAGCAGCAACCGGGACAGGGGGCAAGTGGGATCCTACGAGCAGTACTTC. Translated, it gives CASSNRDRGQVGSYEQYF. The whole variable domain, filled in from reference TRBV5-1 and TRBJ2-7, reads KAGVTQTPRYLIKTRGQQVTLSCSPISGHRSVSWYQQTPGQGLQFLFEYFSETQRNKGNFPGRFSGRQFSNSRSEMNVSTLELGDSALYLCASSNRDRGQVGSYEQYFGPGTRLTVT.

The chain couples TRBV4-3 to TRBJ1-1; 9 nucleotides line up with TRBD1. The CDR3 is 15 residues long. From germline, CDR1 is LGHNA and CDR2 YSLEER. Trimming took 6 bases from V and 5 from J; bases not matched to a gene: 10. Here the CDR3 reads CASRRTRTGDTEAFF. In DNA, the CDR3 is TGCGCCAGCAGGAGGACTCGGACAGGGGATACTGAAGCTTTCTTT.

The chain combines TRBV5-4 with TRBJ2-5, with TRBD2 matching 13 bases. The CDR3 is made up of 17 amino acids. The V and J ends lost 4 bases and 4 bases, in that order; junction bases with no gene match: 10. Germline V CDR1 and CDR2: SGHNT, YYREEE (reference sequence). Written as DNA, the CDR3 is TGTGCCAGCAGCGCACTAGCGGGGGGGCGGATGGGAGAGACCCAGTACTTC. Encoded protein: CASSALAGGRMGETQYF.

This chain uses TRBV30 with TRBJ2-1; 11 nucleotides match TRBD2. The germline CDR1 and CDR2 sequences are GTSNPN and SVGIG (reference sequence). The CDR3 length is 14 residues. With 4 bases clipped from V and 8 bases from J, the junction kept 7 bases outside the gene matches. The CDR3 spells CAWKRLAGGYEQFF. Written as DNA, the CDR3 is TGTGCCTGGAAGCGGCTAGCGGGAGGTTATGAGCAGTTCTTC. Full variable domain (remainder filled in from reference TRBV30 and TRBJ2-1): SQTIHQWPATLVQPVGSPLSLECTVEGTSNPNLYWYRQAAGRGLQLLFYSVGIGQISSEVPQNLSASRPQDRQFILSSKKLLLSDSGFYLCAWKRLAGGYEQFFGPGTRLTVL.

J is TRBJ2-7 and V is TRBV6-5, with a weak D call TRBD2 (7 bases). Trimming removed 6 bases from V and 3 bases from J, with 18 bases in between. The V gene's germline CDR1 is MNHEY and CDR2 SVGAGI. This CDR3 comprises 15 residues. The CDR3 loop is CASRRAGAFYYEQYF. The CDR3 nucleotides read TGTGCCAGCAGACGTGCGGGGGCCTTTTACTACGAGCAGTACTTC.

The chain employs TRBV5-4 and TRBJ2-5, with 8 bases fitting TRBD2. The germline V gene has CDR1 SGHNT and CDR2 YYREEE (reference sequence). CDR3 length equals 16 residues. The ends lost 3 bases at V and 5 bases at J; junction bases unmatched: 12. In DNA, the CDR3 is TGTGCCAGCAGCTCGCCCCGGGGGGGAGTGGCGGAGACCCAGTACTTC. Amino acids: CASSSPRGGVAETQYF. The full variable domain, with the rest looked up from reference TRBV5-4 and TRBJ2-5, is ETGVTQSPTHLIKTRGQQVTLRCSSQSGHNTVSWYQQALGQGPQFIFQYYREEENGRGNFPPRFSGLQFPNYSSELNVNALELDDSALYLCASSSPRGGVAETQYFGPGTRLLVL.

The V gene is TRBV5-5, the J gene TRBJ1-4, with D maybe TRBD1 (6 bases). The CDR3 sequence is 16 residues long. Per germline, CDR1 SGHKS and CDR2 YYEKEE (reference sequence). V was cut by 3 bases and J by 4 bases, with 16 bases left in between. CDR3 protein: CASSYRTGSVNEKLFF. CDR3 sequence (DNA): TGTGCCAGCAGCTACCGAACAGGGTCTGTTAATGAAAAACTGTTTTTT.

This clone was detected only once. This sequence joins TRBV12-5 and TRBJ1-2, with 7 bases identical to TRBD1. V was pared by 0 bases and J by 8 bases, with 15 bases of the junction left unmatched. The CDR3 loop spans 17 amino acids. Germline V gene sequence: CDR1 LGHNT, CDR2 FRNRAP. The DNA for the CDR3 is TGTGCTAGTGGTTTGGTACGGGGACAGCATGTCAGAGGCGGCTACACCTTC. Protein product: CASGLVRGQHVRGGYTF.

The chain employs TRBV7-8 and TRBJ2-3; possible D gene TRBD1, 6 bases. The CDR3 is 13 amino acids. Trimming pared 8 bases from V and 6 bases from J, leaving 15 bases between. Germline V gene sequence: CDR1 SGHVS, CDR2 FQNEAQ. CDR3 region: CASGWAGVDTQYF. The CDR3 DNA reads as TGTGCCAGCGGTTGGGCAGGGGTCGATACGCAGTATTTT.

The chain combines TRBV2 with TRBJ1-1, with 10 nucleotides matching TRBD1. J lost 5 bases, V lost 6 bases, and 6 bases had no gene match. The CDR3 length is 14 residues. From germline, CDR1 is SNHLY and CDR2 FYNNEI. The CDR3 sequence is CASRGQGKYTEAFF. For the CDR3, the DNA is TGTGCCAGCAGGGGACAGGGGAAGTATACTGAAGCTTTCTTT.

The chain combines TRBV28 with TRBJ1-4; no definite D call. This CDR3 has 14 residues. Looked up from germline, CDR1 is MDHEN and CDR2 is SYDVKM. Trimming removed 5 bases from V and 0 bases from J, with 7 bases in between. The CDR3 DNA follows: TGTGCCAGCAGTCTAGACGCAACTAATGAAAAACTGTTTTTT. It codes for CASSLDATNEKLFF.

V and J are TRBV5-1 and TRBJ1-2; 10 positions agree with TRBD1. Germline V gene data show CDR1 as SGHRS and CDR2 as YFSETQ. The CDR3 spans 15 residues. The ends lost 4 bases at V and 14 bases at J; junction bases unmatched: 17. The CDR3 sequence: CASSEPQGTGARWTF. In DNA, the CDR3 is TGCGCCAGCAGCGAACCTCAAGGGACAGGGGCCCGGTGGACCTTC.

In DNA form, the CDR3 reads TGTGCCAGCAGCTTACGTGCTGAACCGGGTAATTCACCCCTCCACTTT. It translates to CASSLRAEPGNSPLHF. The genes are TRBV7-3 and TRBJ1-6, with unresolved D. CDR1 and CDR2 (germline): SGHTA, FQGTGA. V lost 2 bases and J lost 6, with 14 bases in between. The CDR3 spans 16 residues.

The chain carries TRBV4-1 and TRBJ2-5; maybe TRBD2 (7 bases). The V gene's germline CDR1 is MGHRA and CDR2 YSYEKL. CDR3 length: 16 amino acids. V shed 0 bases and J shed 2 bases, with 13 bases lying between them. The CDR3: CASSQDGGGRQETQYF. The CDR3 DNA reads TGCGCCAGCAGCCAAGATGGGGGGGGGCGGCAAGAGACCCAGTACTTC.

This clone is a singleton in its sample. The rearrangement links TRBV28 to TRBJ2-7; TRBD2 matches 10 bases. The V gene end was trimmed by 7 bases and the J gene end by 4 bases; junction bases not matched to a gene: 4. Per the germline V gene, CDR1 is MDHEN and CDR2 is SYDVKM. The CDR3 runs to 13 residues. CDR3 in DNA: TGTGCCAGCATACTAGCGGGAAAATACGAGCAGTACTTC. Translated, it gives CASILAGKYEQYF.

This clone appeared a few times. The rearrangement links TRBV6-1 to TRBJ2-7; 9 nucleotides line up with TRBD2. The V gene end was trimmed by 4 bases and the J gene end by 0 bases; junction bases not matched to a gene: 7. The length of the CDR3 is 16 residues. Germline V gene lookup returns CDR1 MNHNS and CDR2 SASEGT. In nucleotides, the CDR3 is TGTGCCAGCAGTGTCCTTGGACTAGCGTACTCCTACGAGCAGTACTTC. Protein product: CASSVLGLAYSYEQYF.

The V call is TRBV19, the J call TRBJ2-1; 7 bases match TRBD2. Germline CDR1 reads LNHDA; CDR2 reads SQIVND (reference sequence). This CDR3 contains 17 residues. J gave up 0 bases and V 4 bases, and 9 bases lay outside the gene matches. CDR3 bases: TGTGCCAGTAGTACCGGGAGGCCCGGTTTCTCCTACAATGAGCAGTTCTTC. This sequence encodes CASSTGRPGFSYNEQFF.